This is a list of T cell receptor beta chains from one sample in a study of CD8 T cells in ankylosing spondylitis. MiXCR, applied by TCRdb to the 5' RACE reads, yields one record per CDR3 protein. The profile shows under 300,000 distinct CDR3 sequences, around 10% of them singletons. The sample was blood, either unsorted or a sorted T cell fraction (not recorded which). Receptor source: a male donor with ankylosing spondylitis or in good health (not recorded which). The CDR3 runs from the conserved cysteine through the conserved F or W. Each record gives: V gene, clone size, D gene, J gene, CDR3 DNA, CDR3 protein. The D gene is left open where the match is weak. Rows may omit the clone size; those that give it use once, few, many or a size class.

v_call: TRBV19; clone_size: few; d_call: .; j_call: TRBJ1-5; cdr3_nt: TGTGCCAGTAGACAGGGAGGGAGCAATCAGCCCCAGCATTTT; cdr3_aa: CASRQGGSNQPQHF
v_call: TRBV12-3/TRBV12-4; clone_size: many; d_call: .; j_call: TRBJ2-4; cdr3_nt: TGTGCCAGCAGTTCGTCGACAGAGGGAAACATTCAGTACTTC; cdr3_aa: CASSSSTEGNIQYF
v_call: TRBV11-2; clone_size: few; d_call: TRBD1; j_call: TRBJ1-1; cdr3_nt: TGTGCCAGCAGCTTACATACACGGACAGGGATTGAAGCTTTCTTT; cdr3_aa: CASSLHTRTGIEAFF
v_call: TRBV25-1; clone_size: many; d_call: .; j_call: TRBJ1-1; cdr3_nt: TGTGCCAGCAGTGATACTTGGGGGAACACTGAAGCTTTCTTT; cdr3_aa: CASSDTWGNTEAFF
v_call: TRBV11-2; clone_size: .; d_call: TRBD1; j_call: TRBJ2-2; cdr3_nt: TGTGCCAGCAGCTTACTAACAGGGGTGTCTACCGGGGAGCTGTTTTTT; cdr3_aa: CASSLLTGVSTGELFF
v_call: TRBV5-1; clone_size: .; d_call: .; j_call: TRBJ2-5; cdr3_nt: TGCGCCAGCAGCGCGTTGACAGTACTCCAAGAGACCCAGTACTTC; cdr3_aa: CASSALTVLQETQYF
v_call: TRBV5-1; clone_size: many; d_call: .; j_call: TRBJ2-7; cdr3_nt: TGCGCCAGCAGCTACCTTGCAACCTACGAGCAGTACTTC; cdr3_aa: CASSYLATYEQYF
v_call: TRBV20-1; clone_size: many; d_call: .; j_call: TRBJ1-2; cdr3_nt: TGCAGTGCTAGAGATCGATCTGCTCCCGGCTATGGCTACACCTTC; cdr3_aa: CSARDRSAPGYGYTF
v_call: TRBV30; clone_size: few; d_call: .; j_call: TRBJ2-5; cdr3_nt: TGTGCCTACTCTTCGTACCAAGAGACCCAGTACTTC; cdr3_aa: CAYSSYQETQYF
v_call: TRBV12-3/TRBV12-4; clone_size: .; d_call: .; j_call: TRBJ2-1; cdr3_nt: TGTGCCATCTGCCCGGCCCACTTGACCCGGGTCGGTCATTTCGATGAGCAGTTCTTC; cdr3_aa: CAICPAHLTRVGHFDEQFF
v_call: TRBV6-5; clone_size: many; d_call: .; j_call: TRBJ2-3; cdr3_nt: TGTGCCAGCAGTTACTCGGTGGAAAGCACAGATACGCAGTATTTT; cdr3_aa: CASSYSVESTDTQYF
v_call: TRBV20-1; clone_size: many; d_call: .; j_call: TRBJ2-1; cdr3_nt: TGCAGTGCTAGAGATACTAGGGGAAGTGAGCAGTTCTTC; cdr3_aa: CSARDTRGSEQFF
v_call: TRBV6-1; clone_size: .; d_call: .; j_call: TRBJ2-5; cdr3_nt: TGTGCCAGCAGCGGCCAACCTGGGGGACTTCAAGAGACCCAGTACTTC; cdr3_aa: CASSGQPGGLQETQYF
v_call: TRBV9; clone_size: .; d_call: TRBD2; j_call: TRBJ2-7; cdr3_nt: TGTGCCAGCAGCCCTTCGGGGGGGCCGGTGGAAAACGAGCAGTACTTC; cdr3_aa: CASSPSGGPVENEQYF
v_call: TRBV20-1; clone_size: .; d_call: .; j_call: TRBJ1-1; cdr3_nt: TGCAGTGCTAGAGGGGCTGCCGAAGGGGTCTACACTGAAGCTTTCTTT; cdr3_aa: CSARGAAEGVYTEAFF
v_call: TRBV20-1; clone_size: many; d_call: .; j_call: TRBJ2-1; cdr3_nt: TGCAGTGCTCCAACGGGAAGATATGAGCAGTTCTTC; cdr3_aa: CSAPTGRYEQFF
v_call: TRBV5-1; clone_size: many; d_call: TRBD1; j_call: TRBJ2-7; cdr3_nt: TGCGCCAGCAGCAGTGGGACAGGGGTCTACGAGCAGTACTTC; cdr3_aa: CASSSGTGVYEQYF
v_call: TRBV12-3/TRBV12-4; clone_size: few; d_call: .; j_call: TRBJ1-5; cdr3_nt: TGTGCCAGCAGTCCCCAAAGGGGGATCAATCAGCCCCAGCATTTT; cdr3_aa: CASSPQRGINQPQHF
v_call: TRBV6-1; clone_size: few; d_call: .; j_call: TRBJ2-5; cdr3_nt: TGTGCCAGCAGTGACGTGGGGGAACAAGAGACCCAGTACTTC; cdr3_aa: CASSDVGEQETQYF
v_call: TRBV6-1; clone_size: many; d_call: TRBD2; j_call: TRBJ2-2; cdr3_nt: TGTGCCAGCAGGTGGGCGGGAGTTCTGAACACCGGGGAGCTGTTTTTT; cdr3_aa: CASRWAGVLNTGELFF
v_call: TRBV5-1; clone_size: .; d_call: .; j_call: TRBJ1-1; cdr3_nt: TGCGCCAGCAGCTACGCTACTATGAACACTGAAGCTTTCTTT; cdr3_aa: CASSYATMNTEAFF
v_call: TRBV9; clone_size: many; d_call: TRBD2; j_call: TRBJ2-1; cdr3_nt: TGTGCCAGCAGCGTGACTAGCGGGGGGCACCATGAGCAGTTCTTC; cdr3_aa: CASSVTSGGHHEQFF
v_call: TRBV29-1; clone_size: many; d_call: TRBD2; j_call: TRBJ2-7; cdr3_nt: TGCAGCGTTCAAGAACTAGCGGACGTCTCCTACGAGCAGTACTTC; cdr3_aa: CSVQELADVSYEQYF
v_call: TRBV9; clone_size: many; d_call: .; j_call: TRBJ2-2; cdr3_nt: TGTGCCAGCAGCCTAACATTCGTCGGGACTCCTTACACCGGGGAGCTGTTTTTT; cdr3_aa: CASSLTFVGTPYTGELFF
v_call: TRBV5-1; clone_size: many; d_call: .; j_call: TRBJ2-1; cdr3_nt: TGCGCCAGCAGCTTACAGGGTGACAGCTCCTACAATGAGCAGTTCTTC; cdr3_aa: CASSLQGDSSYNEQFF
v_call: TRBV5-1; clone_size: many; d_call: TRBD1; j_call: TRBJ1-5; cdr3_nt: TGCGCCAGCAGCCCCGGACAGGGATCCCAGCCCCAGCATTTT; cdr3_aa: CASSPGQGSQPQHF
v_call: TRBV12-3/TRBV12-4; clone_size: many; d_call: .; j_call: TRBJ1-1; cdr3_nt: TGTGCCAGCAGTGAGGGTATCAATACTGAAGCTTTCTTT; cdr3_aa: CASSEGINTEAFF
v_call: TRBV7-2; clone_size: many; d_call: TRBD2; j_call: TRBJ2-1; cdr3_nt: TGTGCCAGCAGCCCCTCTGCCAGCGGGAGTTACAATGAGCAGTTCTTC; cdr3_aa: CASSPSASGSYNEQFF
v_call: TRBV29-1; clone_size: many; d_call: TRBD2; j_call: TRBJ2-7; cdr3_nt: TGCAGCGTTGAAACGGGGGGCTCCTACGAGCAGTACTTC; cdr3_aa: CSVETGGSYEQYF
v_call: TRBV5-1; clone_size: many; d_call: TRBD2; j_call: TRBJ2-7; cdr3_nt: TGCGCCAGCAGTAAGGCGGGGGGAATTATCTACGAGCAGTACTTC; cdr3_aa: CASSKAGGIIYEQYF
v_call: TRBV5-1; clone_size: many; d_call: .; j_call: TRBJ2-2; cdr3_nt: TGCGCCAGCAGCCCGGGGGATGGACAGACTAACACCGGGGAGCTGTTTTTT; cdr3_aa: CASSPGDGQTNTGELFF
v_call: TRBV12-3/TRBV12-4; clone_size: few; d_call: .; j_call: TRBJ2-7; cdr3_nt: TGTGCCAGCACCCGCGGGGCATCCGAGCAGTACTTC; cdr3_aa: CASTRGASEQYF
v_call: TRBV12-3/TRBV12-4; clone_size: many; d_call: TRBD1; j_call: TRBJ1-2; cdr3_nt: TGTGCCAGCAGTACAGGGGCCTATGGCTACACCTTC; cdr3_aa: CASSTGAYGYTF
v_call: TRBV5-1; clone_size: many; d_call: .; j_call: TRBJ2-6; cdr3_nt: TGCGCCAGCAGCTTAGGGGCTGGGGCCAACGTCCTGACTTTC; cdr3_aa: CASSLGAGANVLTF
v_call: TRBV29-1; clone_size: many; d_call: .; j_call: TRBJ2-7; cdr3_nt: TGCAGCGTTGAAGATCCGGGGGCAAGGTACGAGCAGTACTTC; cdr3_aa: CSVEDPGARYEQYF
v_call: TRBV29-1; clone_size: few; d_call: TRBD2; j_call: TRBJ2-1; cdr3_nt: TGCAGCGTTGCCGGGGGTTGGACTAGCGGGGGTAATGAGCAGTTCTTC; cdr3_aa: CSVAGGWTSGGNEQFF
v_call: TRBV5-1; clone_size: many; d_call: TRBD1; j_call: TRBJ1-5; cdr3_nt: TGCGCCAGCAGCCGGACAGGCTGCCCTTATAGCAATCAGCCCCAGCATTTT; cdr3_aa: CASSRTGCPYSNQPQHF
v_call: TRBV12-1; clone_size: .; d_call: .; j_call: TRBJ2-7; cdr3_nt: TGTGCCAGCAGCTTTAGCCCCTCCTCCCGCGAGCAGTACTTC; cdr3_aa: CASSFSPSSREQYF
v_call: TRBV5-1; clone_size: .; d_call: .; j_call: TRBJ2-3; cdr3_nt: TGCGCCAGCAGCTTCGATACCTCGGATACGCAGTATTTT; cdr3_aa: CASSFDTSDTQYF
v_call: TRBV6-1; clone_size: many; d_call: .; j_call: TRBJ1-1; cdr3_nt: TGTGCCAGCAGCCAACTACAGGGCTCGAACACTGAAGCTTTCTTT; cdr3_aa: CASSQLQGSNTEAFF
v_call: TRBV6-1; clone_size: many; d_call: TRBD1; j_call: TRBJ2-7; cdr3_nt: TGTGCCAGCAAGAAGGACAGGACGGGGTACGAGCAGTACTTC; cdr3_aa: CASKKDRTGYEQYF
v_call: TRBV5-6; clone_size: many; d_call: TRBD1; j_call: TRBJ2-7; cdr3_nt: TGTGCCAGCTCCGGGACAGGGGATTTGGAGCAGTACTTC; cdr3_aa: CASSGTGDLEQYF
v_call: TRBV27; clone_size: .; d_call: .; j_call: TRBJ2-1; cdr3_nt: TGTGCCAGCAGTTTCAGCGGAAACTCCTACAATGAGCAGTTCTTC; cdr3_aa: CASSFSGNSYNEQFF
v_call: TRBV7-8; clone_size: few; d_call: .; j_call: TRBJ1-4; cdr3_nt: TGTGCCAGCAGCACAAACAGGGCTCGGGGAATAGAAAAACTGTTTTTT; cdr3_aa: CASSTNRARGIEKLFF
v_call: TRBV12-3/TRBV12-4; clone_size: many; d_call: .; j_call: TRBJ2-5; cdr3_nt: TGTGCCAGCAGTTTAATCCGGGGGGAGACCCAGTACTTC; cdr3_aa: CASSLIRGETQYF
v_call: TRBV15; clone_size: many; d_call: .; j_call: TRBJ2-7; cdr3_nt: TGTGCCACCAGCAGAGATTTCCCAGCGGGCGACTACGAGCAGTACTTC; cdr3_aa: CATSRDFPAGDYEQYF
v_call: TRBV7-8; clone_size: few; d_call: TRBD2; j_call: TRBJ2-1; cdr3_nt: TGTGCCAGCAGCTTAGTTATACCCCTAGCGGTCAATGAGCAGTTCTTC; cdr3_aa: CASSLVIPLAVNEQFF
v_call: TRBV29-1; clone_size: many; d_call: .; j_call: TRBJ1-2; cdr3_nt: TGCAGCGTTGAGGATGGGTTGATATATGGCTACACCTTC; cdr3_aa: CSVEDGLIYGYTF
v_call: TRBV20-1; clone_size: many; d_call: .; j_call: TRBJ2-2; cdr3_nt: TGCAGTGCTGCCGCAACCTCGAACACCGGGGAGCTGTTTTTT; cdr3_aa: CSAAATSNTGELFF
v_call: TRBV4-1; clone_size: many; d_call: .; j_call: TRBJ1-1; cdr3_nt: TGCGCCAGCAGCCAAGAAGGACAAGGCACTGAAGCTTTCTTT; cdr3_aa: CASSQEGQGTEAFF
v_call: TRBV5-1; clone_size: many; d_call: .; j_call: TRBJ2-3; cdr3_nt: TGCGCCAGCAGCCTGGGGGGACCACCCACAGATACGCAGTATTTT; cdr3_aa: CASSLGGPPTDTQYF
v_call: TRBV24-1; clone_size: many; d_call: .; j_call: TRBJ2-5; cdr3_nt: TGTGCCACCAGTGATGCCAGGGGAGAGACCCAGTACTTC; cdr3_aa: CATSDARGETQYF
v_call: TRBV15; clone_size: many; d_call: .; j_call: TRBJ2-7; cdr3_nt: TGTGCCACCAGCAGAGAGGGAGTTTCCTACGAGCAGTACTTC; cdr3_aa: CATSREGVSYEQYF